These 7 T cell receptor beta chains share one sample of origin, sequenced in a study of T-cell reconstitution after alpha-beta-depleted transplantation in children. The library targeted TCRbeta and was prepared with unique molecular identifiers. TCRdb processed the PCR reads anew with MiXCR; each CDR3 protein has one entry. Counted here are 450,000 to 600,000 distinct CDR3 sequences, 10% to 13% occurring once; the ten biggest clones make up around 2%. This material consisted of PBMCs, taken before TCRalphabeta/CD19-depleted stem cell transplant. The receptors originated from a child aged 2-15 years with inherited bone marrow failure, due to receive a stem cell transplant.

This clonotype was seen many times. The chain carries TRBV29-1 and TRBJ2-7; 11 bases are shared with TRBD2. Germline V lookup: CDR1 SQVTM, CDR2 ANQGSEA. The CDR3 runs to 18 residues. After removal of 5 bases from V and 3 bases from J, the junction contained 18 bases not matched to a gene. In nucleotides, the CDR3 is TGCAGCGTTTTTGGGACAGCCGAGCGAACTAGCGGGAGCTACGAGCAGTACTTC. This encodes CSVFGTAERTSGSYEQYF.

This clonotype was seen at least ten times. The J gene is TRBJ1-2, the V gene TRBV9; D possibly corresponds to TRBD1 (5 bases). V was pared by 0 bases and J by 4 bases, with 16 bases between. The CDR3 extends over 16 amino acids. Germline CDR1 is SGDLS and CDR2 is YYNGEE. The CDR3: CASSVATAGRAYGYTF. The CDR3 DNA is TGTGCCAGCAGCGTAGCTACCGCAGGGCGCGCCTATGGCTACACCTTC. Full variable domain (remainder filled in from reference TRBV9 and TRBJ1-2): DSGVTQTPKHLITATGQRVTLRCSPRSGDLSVYWYQQSLDQGLQFLIQYYNGEERAKGNILERFSAQQFPDLHSELNLSSLELGDSALYFCASSVATAGRAYGYTFGSGTRLTVV.

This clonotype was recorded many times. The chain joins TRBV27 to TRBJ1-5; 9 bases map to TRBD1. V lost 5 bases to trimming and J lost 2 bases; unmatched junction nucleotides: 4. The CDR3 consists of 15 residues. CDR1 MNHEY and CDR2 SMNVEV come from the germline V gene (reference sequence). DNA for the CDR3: TGTGCCAGCAGTCTACAGGGGGCCGGCAATCAGCCCCAGCATTTT. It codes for CASSLQGAGNQPQHF.

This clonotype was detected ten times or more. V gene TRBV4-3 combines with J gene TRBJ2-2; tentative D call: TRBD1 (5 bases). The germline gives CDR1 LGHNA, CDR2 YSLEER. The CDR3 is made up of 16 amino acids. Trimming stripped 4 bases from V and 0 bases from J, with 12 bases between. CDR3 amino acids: CASSLWGYSNTGELFF. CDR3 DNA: TGCGCCAGCAGCCTTTGGGGCTATTCGAACACCGGGGAGCTGTTTTTT.

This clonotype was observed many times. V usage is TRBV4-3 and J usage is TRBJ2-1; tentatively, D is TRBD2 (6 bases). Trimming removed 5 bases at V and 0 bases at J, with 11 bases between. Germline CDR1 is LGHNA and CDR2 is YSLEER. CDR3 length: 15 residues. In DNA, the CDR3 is TGCGCCAGCAGCTTGGGACTTCTCTCCTACAATGAGCAGTTCTTC. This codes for CASSLGLLSYNEQFF.

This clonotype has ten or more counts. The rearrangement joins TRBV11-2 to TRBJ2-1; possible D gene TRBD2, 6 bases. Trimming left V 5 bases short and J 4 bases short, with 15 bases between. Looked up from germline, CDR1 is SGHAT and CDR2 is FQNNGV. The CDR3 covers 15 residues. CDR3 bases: TGTGCCAGCAGCCCCCCCCGCGGGGTTTACAATGAGCAGTTCTTC. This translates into CASSPPRGVYNEQFF. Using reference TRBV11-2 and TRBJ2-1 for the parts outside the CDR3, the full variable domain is EAGVAQSPRYKIIEKRQSVAFWCNPISGHATLYWYQQILGQGPKLLIQFQNNGVVDDSQLPKDRFSAERLKGVDSTLKIQPAKLEDSAVYLCASSPPRGVYNEQFFGPGTRLTVL.

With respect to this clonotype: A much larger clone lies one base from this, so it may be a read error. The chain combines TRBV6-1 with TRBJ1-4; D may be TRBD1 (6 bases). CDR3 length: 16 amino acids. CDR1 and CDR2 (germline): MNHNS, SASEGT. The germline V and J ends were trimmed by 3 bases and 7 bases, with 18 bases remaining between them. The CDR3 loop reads CASSDRPGGGSEKLFF. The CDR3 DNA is TGTGCCAGCAGTGATCGTCCCGGAGGGGGAAGTGAAAAACTGTTTTTT.